Detailed here is one T cell receptor (beta chain). The data derive from a study of cytomegalovirus exposure and HLA in healthy donors. The CDR3 totals 15 residues. Germline CDR1 MGHDK, CDR2 SYGVNS. The PCR used 60 Vbeta and 13 Jbeta primers. Only in-frame clones appear in the TCRdb table, and some are missing; sequencing was by immunoSEQ multiplex PCR. The top ten clones hold around 13% of a sample with 46,000 or so clones, roughly 64% of them seen once. This clonotype originated in a man aged 60 to 69 in good health and CMV-seropositive. The sequenced sample was PBMCs. The genes are TRBV25-1 and TRBJ2-5; 10 bases agree with TRBD1. The DNA end favors TRBJ2-7, so the J call may be wrong. The CDR3 here is CASSRLTGGRNEQYF. The CDR3, as DNA: TGTGCCAGCAGCCGACTGACAGGGGGCAGGAACGAGCAGTACTTC.